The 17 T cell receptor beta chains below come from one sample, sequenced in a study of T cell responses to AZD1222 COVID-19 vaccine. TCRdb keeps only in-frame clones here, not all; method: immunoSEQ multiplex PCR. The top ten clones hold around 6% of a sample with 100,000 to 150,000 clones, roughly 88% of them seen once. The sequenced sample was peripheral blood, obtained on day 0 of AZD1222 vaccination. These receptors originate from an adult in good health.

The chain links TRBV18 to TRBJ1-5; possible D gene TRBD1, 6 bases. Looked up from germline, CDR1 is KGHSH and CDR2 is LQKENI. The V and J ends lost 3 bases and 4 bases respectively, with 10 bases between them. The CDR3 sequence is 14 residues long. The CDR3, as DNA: TGTGCCAGCTCACCGCAGGGGCAGAATCAGCCCCAGCATTTT. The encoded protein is CASSPQGQNQPQHF.

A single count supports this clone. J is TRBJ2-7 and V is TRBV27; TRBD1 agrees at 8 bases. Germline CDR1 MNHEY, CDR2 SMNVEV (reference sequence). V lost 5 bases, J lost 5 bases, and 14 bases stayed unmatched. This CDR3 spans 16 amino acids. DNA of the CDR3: TGTGCCAGCAGTCGGTCGGGGGCAGGGGGCATGCACGAGCAGTACTTC. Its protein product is CASSRSGAGGMHEQYF.

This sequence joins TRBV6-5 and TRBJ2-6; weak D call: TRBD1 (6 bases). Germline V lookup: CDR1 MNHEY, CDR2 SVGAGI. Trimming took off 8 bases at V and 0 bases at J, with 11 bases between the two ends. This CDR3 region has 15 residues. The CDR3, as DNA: TGTGCCAGCTCACAGGGATCCTCTGGGGCCAACGTCCTGACTTTC. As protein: CASSQGSSGANVLTF.

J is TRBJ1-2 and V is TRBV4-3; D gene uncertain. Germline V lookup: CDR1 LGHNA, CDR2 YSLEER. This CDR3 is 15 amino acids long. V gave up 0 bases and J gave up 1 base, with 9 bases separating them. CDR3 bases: TGCGCCAGCAGCCAAGACACGGCGAATAACTATGGCTACACCTTC. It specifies CASSQDTANNYGYTF.

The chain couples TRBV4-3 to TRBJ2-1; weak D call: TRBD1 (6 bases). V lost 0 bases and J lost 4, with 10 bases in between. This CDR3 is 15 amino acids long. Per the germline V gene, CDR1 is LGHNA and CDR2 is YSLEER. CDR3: CASSQEGQGYNEQFF. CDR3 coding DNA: TGCGCCAGCAGCCAAGAGGGCCAGGGGTACAATGAGCAGTTCTTC.

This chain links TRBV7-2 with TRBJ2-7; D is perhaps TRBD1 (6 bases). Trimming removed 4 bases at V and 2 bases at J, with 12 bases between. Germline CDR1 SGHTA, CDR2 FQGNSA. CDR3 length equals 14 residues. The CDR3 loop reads CASSSRQVTYEQYF. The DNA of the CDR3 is TGTGCCAGCAGCTCCCGACAGGTCACCTACGAGCAGTACTTC. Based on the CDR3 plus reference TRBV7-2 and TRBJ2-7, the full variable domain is GAGVSQSPSNKVTEKGKDVELRCDPISGHTALYWYRQSLGQGLEFLIYFQGNSAPDKSGLPSDRFSAERTGGSVSTLTIQRTQQEDSAVYLCASSSRQVTYEQYFGPGTRLTVT.

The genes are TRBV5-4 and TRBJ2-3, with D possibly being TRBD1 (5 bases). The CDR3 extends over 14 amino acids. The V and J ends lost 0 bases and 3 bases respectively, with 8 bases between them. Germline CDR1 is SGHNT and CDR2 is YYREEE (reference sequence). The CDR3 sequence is CASSLDRTTDTQYF. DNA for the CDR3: TGTGCCAGCAGCTTGGACAGGACAACAGATACGCAGTATTTT.

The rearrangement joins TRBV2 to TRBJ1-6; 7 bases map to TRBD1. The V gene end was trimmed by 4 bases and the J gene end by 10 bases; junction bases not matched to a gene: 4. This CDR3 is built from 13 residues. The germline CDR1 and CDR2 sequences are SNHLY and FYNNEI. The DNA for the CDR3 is TGTGCCAGCAGTGTCGACAGGGCATCACCCCTCCACTTT. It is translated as CASSVDRASPLHF.

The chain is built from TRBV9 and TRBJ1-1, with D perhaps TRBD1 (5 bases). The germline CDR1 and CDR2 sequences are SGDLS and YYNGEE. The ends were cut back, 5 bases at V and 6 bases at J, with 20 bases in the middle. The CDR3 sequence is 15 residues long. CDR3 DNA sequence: TGTGCCAGCAGTGAAGGGGTGAGTGGGTGGTCTGAAGCTTTCTTT. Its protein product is CASSEGVSGWSEAFF.

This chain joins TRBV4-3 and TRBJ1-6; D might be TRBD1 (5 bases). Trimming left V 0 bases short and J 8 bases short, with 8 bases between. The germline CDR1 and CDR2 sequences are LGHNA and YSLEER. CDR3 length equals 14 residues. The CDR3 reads CASSQEGDDSPLHF. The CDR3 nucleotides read TGCGCCAGCAGCCAAGAAGGGGACGATTCACCCCTCCACTTT.

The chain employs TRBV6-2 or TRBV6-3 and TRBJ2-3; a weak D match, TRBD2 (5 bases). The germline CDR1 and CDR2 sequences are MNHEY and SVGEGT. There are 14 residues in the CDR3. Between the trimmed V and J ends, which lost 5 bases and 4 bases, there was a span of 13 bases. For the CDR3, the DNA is TGTGCCAGCAGTGACTATCGCGGAGCAGATACGCAGTATTTT. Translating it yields CASSDYRGADTQYF.

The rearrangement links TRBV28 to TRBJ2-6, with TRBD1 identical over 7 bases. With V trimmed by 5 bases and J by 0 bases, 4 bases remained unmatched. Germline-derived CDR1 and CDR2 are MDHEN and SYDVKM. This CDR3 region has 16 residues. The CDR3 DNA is TGTGCCAGCAGTGAAAGACAGGGCTCTGGGGCCAACGTCCTGACTTTC. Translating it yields CASSERQGSGANVLTF.

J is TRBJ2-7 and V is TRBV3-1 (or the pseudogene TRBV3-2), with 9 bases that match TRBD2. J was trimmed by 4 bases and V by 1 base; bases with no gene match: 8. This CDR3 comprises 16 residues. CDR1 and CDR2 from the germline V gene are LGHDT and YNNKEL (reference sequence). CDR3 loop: CASSQGSASGTYEQYF. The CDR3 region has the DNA TGTGCCAGCAGCCAAGGTTCTGCTAGCGGGACATACGAGCAGTACTTC.

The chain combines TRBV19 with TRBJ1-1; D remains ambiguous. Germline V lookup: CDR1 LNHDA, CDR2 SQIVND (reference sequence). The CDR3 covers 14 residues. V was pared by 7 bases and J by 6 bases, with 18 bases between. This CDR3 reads CASITRTGGPEAFF. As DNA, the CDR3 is TGTGCCAGTATTACGAGGACTGGAGGTCCTGAAGCTTTCTTT.

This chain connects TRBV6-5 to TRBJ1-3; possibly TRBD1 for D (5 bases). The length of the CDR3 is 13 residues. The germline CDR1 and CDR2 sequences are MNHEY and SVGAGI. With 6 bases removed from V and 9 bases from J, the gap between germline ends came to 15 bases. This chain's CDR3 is CASRDRGGGTIYF. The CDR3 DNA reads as TGTGCCAGCAGGGATCGGGGGGGTGGCACCATATATTTT.

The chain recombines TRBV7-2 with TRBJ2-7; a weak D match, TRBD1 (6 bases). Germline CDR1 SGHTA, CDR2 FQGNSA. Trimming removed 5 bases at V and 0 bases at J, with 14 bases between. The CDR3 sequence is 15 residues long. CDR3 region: CASSLQQGASYEQYF. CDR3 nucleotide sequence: TGTGCCAGCAGCCTACAACAGGGAGCCTCCTACGAGCAGTACTTC.

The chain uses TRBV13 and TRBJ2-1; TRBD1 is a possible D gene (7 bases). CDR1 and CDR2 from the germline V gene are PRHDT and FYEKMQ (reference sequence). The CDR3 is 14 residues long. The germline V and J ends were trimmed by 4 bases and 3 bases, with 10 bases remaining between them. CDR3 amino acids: CASSSGGGYNEQFF. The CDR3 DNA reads TGTGCCAGCAGCTCAGGGGGAGGCTACAATGAGCAGTTCTTC.